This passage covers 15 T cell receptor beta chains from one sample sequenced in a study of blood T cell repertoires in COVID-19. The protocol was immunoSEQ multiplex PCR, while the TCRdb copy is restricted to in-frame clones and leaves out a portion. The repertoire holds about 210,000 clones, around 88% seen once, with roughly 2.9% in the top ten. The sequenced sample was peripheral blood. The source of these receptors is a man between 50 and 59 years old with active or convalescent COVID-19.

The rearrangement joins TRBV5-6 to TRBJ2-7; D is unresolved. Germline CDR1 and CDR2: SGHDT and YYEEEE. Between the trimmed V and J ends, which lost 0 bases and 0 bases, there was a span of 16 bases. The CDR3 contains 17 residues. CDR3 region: CASSLVTQVLSSYEQYF. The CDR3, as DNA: TGTGCCAGCAGCTTGGTTACACAAGTCCTCAGCTCCTACGAGCAGTACTTC.

The DNA of the CDR3 is TGTGCCAGCTCGTCCACAGGGAGGGGCTCTGGAAACACCATATATTTT. Amino acids: CASSSTGRGSGNTIYF. The chain joins TRBV18 to TRBJ1-3; a possible D gene is TRBD1 (6 bases). There are 16 residues in the CDR3. V was pared by 6 bases and J by 0 bases, with 15 bases between. The germline CDR1 and CDR2 sequences are KGHSH and LQKENI. Together with reference TRBV18 and TRBJ1-3, the CDR3 gives the full variable domain: NAGVMQNPRHLVRRRGQEARLRCSPMKGHSHVYWYRQLPEEGLKFMVYLQKENIIDESGMPKERFSAEFPKEGPSILRIQQVVRGDSAAYFCASSSTGRGSGNTIYFGEGSWLTVV.

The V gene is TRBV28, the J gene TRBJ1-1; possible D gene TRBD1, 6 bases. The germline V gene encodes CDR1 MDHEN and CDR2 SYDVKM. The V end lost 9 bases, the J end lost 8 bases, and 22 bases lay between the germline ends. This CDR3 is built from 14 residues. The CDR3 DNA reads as TGTGCCAGTAACCGAGGGGGGGCGGTTTTCGAAGCTTTCTTT. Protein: CASNRGGAVFEAFF. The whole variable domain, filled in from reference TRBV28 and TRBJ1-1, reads DVKVTQSSRYLVKRTGEKVFLECVQDMDHENMFWYRQDPGLGLRLIYFSYDVKMKEKGDIPEGYSVSREKKERFSLILESASTNQTSMYLCASNRGGAVFEAFFGQGTRLTVV.

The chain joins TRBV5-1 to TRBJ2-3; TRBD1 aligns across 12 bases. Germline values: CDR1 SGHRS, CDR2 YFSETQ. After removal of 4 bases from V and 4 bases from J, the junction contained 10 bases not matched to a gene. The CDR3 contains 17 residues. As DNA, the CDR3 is TGCGCCAGCAGCCTCGGCCGCGGGACAGGGGGCCCAGATACGCAGTATTTT. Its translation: CASSLGRGTGGPDTQYF.

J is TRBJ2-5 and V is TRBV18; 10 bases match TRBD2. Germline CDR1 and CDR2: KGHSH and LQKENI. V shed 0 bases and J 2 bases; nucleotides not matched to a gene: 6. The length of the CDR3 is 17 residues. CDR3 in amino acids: CASSPPALAGSQETQYF. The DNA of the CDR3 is TGTGCCAGCTCACCACCGGCACTAGCGGGGTCTCAAGAGACCCAGTACTTC.

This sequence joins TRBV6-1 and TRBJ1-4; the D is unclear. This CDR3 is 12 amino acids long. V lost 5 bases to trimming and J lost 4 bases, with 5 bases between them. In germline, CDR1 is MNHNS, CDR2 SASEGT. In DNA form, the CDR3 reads TGTGCCAGCAGTCCCGGTAATGAAAAACTGTTTTTT. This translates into CASSPGNEKLFF.

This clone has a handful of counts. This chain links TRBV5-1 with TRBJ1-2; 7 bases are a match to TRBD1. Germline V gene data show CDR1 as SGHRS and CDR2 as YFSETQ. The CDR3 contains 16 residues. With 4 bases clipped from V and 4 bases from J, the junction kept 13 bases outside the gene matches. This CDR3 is CASSSNPTTGSYGYTF. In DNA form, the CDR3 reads TGCGCCAGCAGCAGTAACCCGACGACAGGGTCCTATGGCTACACCTTC.

The CDR3 region is CASSPTGDGYTF. Written as DNA, the CDR3 is TGTGCCAGCAGTCCTACAGGGGACGGCTACACCTTC. The chain is built from TRBV2 and TRBJ1-2; 7 positions agree with TRBD1. V lost 5 bases to trimming and J lost 8 bases; unmatched junction nucleotides: 5. The CDR3 is 12 residues long. The germline V gene has CDR1 SNHLY and CDR2 FYNNEI. The variable domain in full, completed from reference TRBV2 and TRBJ1-2, reads EPEVTQTPSHQVTQMGQEVILRCVPISNHLYFYWYRQILGQKVEFLVSFYNNEISEKSEIFDDQFSVERPDGSNFTLKIRSTKLEDSAMYFCASSPTGDGYTFGSGTRLTVV.

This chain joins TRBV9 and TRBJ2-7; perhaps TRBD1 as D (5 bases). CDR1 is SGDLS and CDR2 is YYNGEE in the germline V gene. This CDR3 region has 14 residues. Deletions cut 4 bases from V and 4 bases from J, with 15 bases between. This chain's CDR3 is CASSRSWQGYEQYF. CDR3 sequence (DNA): TGTGCCAGCAGCCGGTCGTGGCAGGGATACGAGCAGTACTTC.

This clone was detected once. The CDR3 sequence is CASSLETGIPKAFF. The CDR3 DNA sequence: TGTGCCAGCTCACTGGAGACAGGGATCCCGAAAGCTTTCTTT. The V call is TRBV18, the J call TRBJ1-1, with 7 bases lining up with TRBD1. In germline, CDR1 is KGHSH, CDR2 LQKENI. The CDR3 is 14 residues long. V was pared by 4 bases and J by 9 bases, with 11 bases of the junction left unmatched.

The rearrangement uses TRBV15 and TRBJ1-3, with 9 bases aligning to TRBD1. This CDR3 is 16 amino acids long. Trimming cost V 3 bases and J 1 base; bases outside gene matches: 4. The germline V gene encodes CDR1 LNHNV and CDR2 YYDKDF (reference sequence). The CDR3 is CATSRGQGWSGNTIYF. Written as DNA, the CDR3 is TGTGCCACCAGCAGGGGACAGGGCTGGTCTGGAAACACCATATATTTT. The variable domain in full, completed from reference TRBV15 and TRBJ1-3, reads DAMVIQNPRYQVTQFGKPVTLSCSQTLNHNVMYWYQQKSSQAPKLLFHYYDKDFNNEADTPDNFQSRRPNTSFCFLDIRSPGLGDTAMYLCATSRGQGWSGNTIYFGEGSWLTVV.

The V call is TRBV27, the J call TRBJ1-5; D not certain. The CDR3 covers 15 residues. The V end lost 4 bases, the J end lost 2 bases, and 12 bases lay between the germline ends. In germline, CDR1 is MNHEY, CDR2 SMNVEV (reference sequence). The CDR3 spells CASSSAPRGNQPQHF. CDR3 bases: TGTGCCAGCAGTTCAGCCCCGAGGGGCAATCAGCCCCAGCATTTT.

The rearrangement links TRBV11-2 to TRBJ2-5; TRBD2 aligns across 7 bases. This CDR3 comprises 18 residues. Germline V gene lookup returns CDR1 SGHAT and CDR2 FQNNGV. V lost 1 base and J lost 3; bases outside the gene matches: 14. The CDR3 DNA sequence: TGTGCCAGCAGCTTAGTCGATTTGGGAGGGGTTGGAGAAGAGACCCAGTACTTC. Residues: CASSLVDLGGVGEETQYF.

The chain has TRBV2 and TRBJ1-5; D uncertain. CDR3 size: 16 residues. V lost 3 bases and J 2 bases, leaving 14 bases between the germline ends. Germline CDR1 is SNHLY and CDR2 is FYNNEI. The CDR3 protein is CASSENGVGGNQPQHF. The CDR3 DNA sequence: TGTGCCAGCAGTGAGAATGGGGTCGGGGGCAATCAGCCCCAGCATTTT.

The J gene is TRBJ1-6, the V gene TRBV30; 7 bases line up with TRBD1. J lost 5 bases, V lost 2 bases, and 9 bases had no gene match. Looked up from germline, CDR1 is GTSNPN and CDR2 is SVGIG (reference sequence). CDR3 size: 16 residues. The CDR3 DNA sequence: TGTGCCTGGAGTTTCTCCGGGACAGTAAATAATTCACCCCTCCACTTT. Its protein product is CAWSFSGTVNNSPLHF.